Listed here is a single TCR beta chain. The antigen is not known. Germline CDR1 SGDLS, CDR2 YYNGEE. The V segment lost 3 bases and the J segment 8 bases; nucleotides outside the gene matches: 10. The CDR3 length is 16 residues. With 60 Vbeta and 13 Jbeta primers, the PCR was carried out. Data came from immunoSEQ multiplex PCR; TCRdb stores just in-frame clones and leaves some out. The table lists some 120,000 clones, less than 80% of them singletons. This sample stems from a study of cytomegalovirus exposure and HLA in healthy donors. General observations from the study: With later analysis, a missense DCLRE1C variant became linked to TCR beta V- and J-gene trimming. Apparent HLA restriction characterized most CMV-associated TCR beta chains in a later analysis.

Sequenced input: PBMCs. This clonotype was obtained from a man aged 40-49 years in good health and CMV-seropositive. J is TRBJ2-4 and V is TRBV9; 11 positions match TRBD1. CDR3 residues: CASSGRDRGIMDIQYF. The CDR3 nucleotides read TGTGCCAGCAGCGGGAGGGACAGGGGGATTATGGACATTCAGTACTTC.